This T cell receptor beta chain was obtained from a study of CD4 and CD8 cells across lung adenocarcinoma regions. TCRdb reprocessed the PCR reads via MiXCR and lists one record per CDR3 protein. The sample holds around 11,000 distinct CDR3 sequences, about 53% seen once. Samples came from patients with localized non-small cell lung adenocarcinoma. On this clonotype: At one end the junction does not follow the germline gene, possibly because of a read error.

The CDR3 length is 14 residues. The V gene's germline CDR1 is MNHEY and CDR2 SMNVEV (reference sequence). The specimen sequenced was CD4+ T cells from the center of a lung tumor. This TCR came from a male donor with lung adenocarcinoma. The CD4 and CD8 labels of this study may be unreliable. The chain has TRBV27 and TRBJ2-4, with 8 bases identical to TRBD2. CDR3 nucleotide sequence: TGTGCCAGCAGCCGGGGGGGTGACAAAAAGATTCAGTACTTC. Protein sequence: CASSRGGDKKIQYF.